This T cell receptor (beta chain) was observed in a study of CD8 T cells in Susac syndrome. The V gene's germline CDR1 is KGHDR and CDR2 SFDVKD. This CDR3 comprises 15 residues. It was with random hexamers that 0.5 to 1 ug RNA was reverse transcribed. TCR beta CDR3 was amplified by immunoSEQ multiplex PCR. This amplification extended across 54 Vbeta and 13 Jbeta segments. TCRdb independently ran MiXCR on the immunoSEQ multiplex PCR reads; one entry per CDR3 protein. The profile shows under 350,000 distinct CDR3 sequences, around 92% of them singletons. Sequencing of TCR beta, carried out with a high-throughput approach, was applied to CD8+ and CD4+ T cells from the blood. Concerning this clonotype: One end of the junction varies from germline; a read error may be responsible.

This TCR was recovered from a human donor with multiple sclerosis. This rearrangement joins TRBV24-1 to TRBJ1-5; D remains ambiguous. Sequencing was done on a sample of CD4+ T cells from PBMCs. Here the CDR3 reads CATSEAGAGNQPQHF. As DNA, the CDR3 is TGTGCCACGAGTGAAGCGGGAGCGGGCAATCAGCCCCAGCATTTT.